These 18 T cell receptor beta chains were all obtained from the same sample, sequenced in a study of shared clonotypes between healthy human individuals (dated by TCRdb to the early 2020s). Library generation was performed with the immunoSEQ multiplex PCR assay. TCRdb stores this immuneACCESS table with in-frame sequences only. Part of the clones is absent; in the studies checked, under half of the shortfall reflects unresolved V genes, and no reason is known for the rest. The sample table shows over a million clones, and approximately 68% are seen once. About 1.5% of the sample is held by the ten biggest clonotypes. What was sequenced was memory CD4+ T cells sorted from blood. The cell subset or site label for this specimen denotes: CD45RA-negative fraction. The receptor source for this set is a man between 18 and 35 years old in good health.

The J gene is TRBJ2-1, the V gene TRBV5-1; D is unclear. The CDR3 length is 12 residues. The germline gives CDR1 SGHRS, CDR2 YFSETQ. V shed 0 bases and J shed 11 bases, with 9 bases lying between them. This CDR3 is CASSLAERQQFF. The CDR3 nucleotides are TGCGCCAGCAGCTTGGCGGAGCGACAGCAGTTCTTC.

The chain is built from TRBV7-2 and TRBJ2-5; D is possibly TRBD1 (5 bases). V shed 5 bases and J shed 5 bases, with 9 bases lying between them. Germline assignment: CDR1 SGHTA and CDR2 FQGNSA. This CDR3 is built from 12 residues. The CDR3 region is CASSTPGETQYF. CDR3 nucleotides: TGTGCCAGCAGCACACCAGGGGAGACCCAGTACTTC. The entire variable domain, with the rest obtained from reference TRBV7-2 and TRBJ2-5, is as follows: GAGVSQSPSNKVTEKGKDVELRCDPISGHTALYWYRQSLGQGLEFLIYFQGNSAPDKSGLPSDRFSAERTGGSVSTLTIQRTQQEDSAVYLCASSTPGETQYFGPGTRLLVL.

The chain has TRBV30 and TRBJ2-5; D is ambiguous. This CDR3 has 12 amino acids. The germline gives CDR1 GTSNPN, CDR2 SVGIG (reference sequence). V was cut by 1 base and J by 7 bases, with 10 bases left in between. CDR3 nucleotides: TGTGCCTGGAGTGAAGTACGGGCGACCCAGTACTTC. Translating gives CAWSEVRATQYF. The variable domain in full, with the rest retrieved from reference TRBV30 and TRBJ2-5, is SQTIHQWPATLVQPVGSPLSLECTVEGTSNPNLYWYRQAAGRGLQLLFYSVGIGQISSEVPQNLSASRPQDRQFILSSKKLLLSDSGFYLCAWSEVRATQYFGPGTRLLVL.

The sample holds one count of this clone. The gene calls are TRBV25-1 and TRBJ1-5, with D tentatively TRBD1 (5 bases). This CDR3 comprises 14 residues. V was clipped by 1 base and J by 4 bases, with 8 bases between them. CDR1 and CDR2 from the germline V gene are MGHDK and SYGVNS. CDR3 protein: CASSEWGGNQPQHF. For the CDR3, the DNA is TGTGCCAGCAGTGAATGGGGGGGGAATCAGCCCCAGCATTTT.

This rearrangement joins TRBV7-2 to TRBJ2-2, with a weak D call TRBD2 (5 bases). V shed 5 bases and J shed 0 bases, with 13 bases lying between them. In germline, CDR1 is SGHTA, CDR2 FQGNSA. The CDR3 extends over 16 amino acids. CDR3 amino acids: CASSRSGLANTGELFF. DNA of the CDR3: TGTGCCAGCAGCCGGAGCGGCCTCGCGAACACCGGGGAGCTGTTTTTT.

The chain links TRBV13 to TRBJ2-3; D is tentatively TRBD1 or TRBD2 (6 bases each). Between the trimmed V and J ends, which lost 5 bases and 2 bases, there was a span of 14 bases. Germline assignment: CDR1 PRHDT and CDR2 FYEKMQ (reference sequence). There are 15 residues in the CDR3. The CDR3 DNA reads TGTGCCAGCAGCACAGCCCGGGGGCTCACAGATACGCAGTATTTT. It encodes CASSTARGLTDTQYF.

This chain joins TRBV10-3 and TRBJ1-2; D remains ambiguous. The germline V and J ends were trimmed by 0 bases and 8 bases, with 16 bases remaining between them. The germline V gene encodes CDR1 ENHRY and CDR2 SYGVKD. The CDR3 loop spans 15 amino acids. CDR3 loop: CAISESEQAPRGYTF. CDR3 sequence (DNA): TGTGCCATCAGTGAGTCGGAGCAGGCTCCAAGGGGCTACACCTTC.

In the case of this clone: Other DNA sequences within the sample encode an identical CDR3. The rearrangement joins TRBV19 to TRBJ1-5; tentatively, D is TRBD1 (5 bases). The germline V and J ends were trimmed by 1 base and 2 bases, with 9 bases remaining between them. The CDR3 length is 15 residues. Germline-derived CDR1 and CDR2 are LNHDA and SQIVND (reference sequence). The CDR3 nucleotides read TGTGCCAGTAGTATAGGGGGCAGGGGCAATCAGCCCCAGCATTTT. Its protein is CASSIGGRGNQPQHF.

The chain carries TRBV2 and TRBJ1-2; D gene uncertain. Trimming took off 9 bases at V and 5 bases at J, with 13 bases between the two ends. The CDR3 covers 12 residues. CDR1 and CDR2 (germline): SNHLY, FYNNEI. CDR3 protein: CARGGSGYGYTF. CDR3 coding DNA: TGTGCCAGGGGAGGCAGTGGATATGGCTACACCTTC.

The chain links TRBV6-5 to TRBJ2-7; 10 positions match TRBD1. CDR3 length: 14 residues. Germline CDR1 is MNHEY and CDR2 is SVGAGI. V lost 6 bases, J lost 4 bases, and 6 bases stayed unmatched. CDR3 in amino acids: CASRSTGGRYEQYF. Here the CDR3 DNA reads TGTGCCAGCAGATCGACAGGGGGCAGGTACGAGCAGTACTTC.

This clone was recorded only once. The chain recombines TRBV7-2 with TRBJ1-6; D possibly corresponds to TRBD1 (5 bases). Trimming left V 2 bases short and J 7 bases short, with 15 bases between. The CDR3 runs to 16 residues. Germline CDR1 and CDR2: SGHTA and FQGNSA. DNA for the CDR3: TGTGCCAGCAGCTTAACTCTTGGGGGAGCCAATTCACCCCTCCACTTT. Protein sequence: CASSLTLGGANSPLHF.

This chain connects TRBV5-1 to TRBJ2-7; 7 nucleotides agree with TRBD1. Trimming at V came to 0 bases and at J to 2 bases, leaving 5 bases not matched to a gene. Germline CDR1 and CDR2: SGHRS and YFSETQ. The CDR3 covers 15 residues. The CDR3 DNA sequence: TGCGCCAGCAGCTTGGCCCTAGGACAGGCCTACGAGCAGTACTTC. It yields the protein CASSLALGQAYEQYF.

This chain connects TRBV10-3 to TRBJ2-3; D not resolved. The germline CDR1 and CDR2 sequences are ENHRY and SYGVKD. The ends were cut back, 3 bases at V and 3 bases at J, with 10 bases in the middle. The CDR3 length is 14 residues. In DNA, the CDR3 is TGTGCCATCAGTGATAGGGCAGTGACAGATACGCAGTATTTT. It translates to CAISDRAVTDTQYF.

The V and J genes are TRBV28 and TRBJ2-2, with D maybe TRBD2 (6 bases). Germline lookup yields CDR1 MDHEN and CDR2 SYDVKM. The CDR3 runs 13 residues. Trimming pared 6 bases from V and 6 bases from J, leaving 11 bases between. The CDR3 region is CASRFPGAGELFF. The CDR3 bases are TGTGCCAGCAGATTTCCGGGGGCCGGGGAGCTGTTTTTT.

This clone was recorded at least ten times. The V gene is TRBV6-1, the J gene TRBJ2-4; 8 bases fit TRBD1. J lost 7 bases, V lost 7 bases, and 9 bases had no gene match. Germline CDR1 reads MNHNS; CDR2 reads SASEGT. This CDR3 contains 14 residues. The CDR3 sequence: CASTFGQGSNIQYF. The CDR3 DNA follows: TGTGCCAGCACCTTTGGACAGGGCTCGAACATTCAGTACTTC.

The J gene is TRBJ2-1, the V gene TRBV28, with D hard to call. This CDR3 is built from 12 residues. The germline gives CDR1 MDHEN, CDR2 SYDVKM. Trimming left V 4 bases short and J 6 bases short, with 7 bases between. CDR3 protein: CASSWAPNEQFF. In nucleotides, the CDR3 is TGTGCCAGCAGTTGGGCGCCCAATGAGCAGTTCTTC.

This clone was counted many times. This sample includes further DNA sequences coding for the same CDR3. V gene TRBV18 combines with J gene TRBJ2-6, with 8 bases identical to TRBD1. This CDR3 region has 16 residues. V shed 6 bases, J shed 2 bases, and the junction held 6 bases outside the gene matches. Looked up from germline, CDR1 is KGHSH and CDR2 is LQKENI. The CDR3 here is CASSPGTGAGANVLTF. DNA of the CDR3: TGTGCCAGCTCTCCAGGGACAGGAGCTGGGGCCAACGTCCTGACTTTC.

V gene TRBV7-2 combines with J gene TRBJ2-2; the D gene could be TRBD1 or TRBD2 (6 bases each). This CDR3 has 14 residues. The V end was cut by 5 bases, the J end by 6 bases, with 13 bases between. Germline CDR1 SGHTA, CDR2 FQGNSA. The CDR3 loop reads CASSQVGGPGELFF. The CDR3, as DNA: TGTGCCAGCAGCCAAGTTGGGGGGCCCGGGGAGCTGTTTTTT.